The source of this T cell receptor beta chain is a study of blood T cell repertoires in COVID-19. About the study: Samples taken during acute and convalescent COVID-19 were collected in the United States, Italy and Spain. PBMCs, B-cell-depleted T cells, or T cells provided the cDNA or gDNA that made up the material.

Sequenced by immunoSEQ multiplex PCR; TCRdb stores in-frame clones only, minus some. The sample has approximately 46,000 clones, around 88% seen once. This CDR3 is built from 14 residues. CDR1 is MDHEN, CDR2 SYDVKM, per germline. The V end lost 2 bases, the J end lost 6 bases, and 8 bases lay between the germline ends. V usage is TRBV28 and J usage is TRBJ1-6; a possible D gene is TRBD1 (5 bases). The sample was peripheral blood. This clonotype originated in a human donor in a cohort sampled during active COVID-19. CDR3 in amino acids: CASSLRTINSPLHF. CDR3 DNA: TGTGCCAGCAGTTTAAGGACAATTAATTCACCCCTCCACTTT.